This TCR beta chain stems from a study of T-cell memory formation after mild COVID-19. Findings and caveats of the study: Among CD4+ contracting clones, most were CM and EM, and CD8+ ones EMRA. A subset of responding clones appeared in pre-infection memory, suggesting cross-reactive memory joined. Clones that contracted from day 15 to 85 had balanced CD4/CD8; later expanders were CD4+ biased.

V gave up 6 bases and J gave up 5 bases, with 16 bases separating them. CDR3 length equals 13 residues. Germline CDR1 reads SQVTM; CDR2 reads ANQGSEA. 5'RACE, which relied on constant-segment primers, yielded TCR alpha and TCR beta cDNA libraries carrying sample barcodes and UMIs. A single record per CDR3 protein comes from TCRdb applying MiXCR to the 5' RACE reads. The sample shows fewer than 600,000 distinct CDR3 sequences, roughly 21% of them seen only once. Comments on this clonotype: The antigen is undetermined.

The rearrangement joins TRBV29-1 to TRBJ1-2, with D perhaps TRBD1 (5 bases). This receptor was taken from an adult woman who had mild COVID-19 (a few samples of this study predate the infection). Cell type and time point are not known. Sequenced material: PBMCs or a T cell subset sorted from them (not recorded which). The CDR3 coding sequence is TGCAGCGTCCACCTCGGGACCGCGTATGGCTACACCTTC. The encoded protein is CSVHLGTAYGYTF.